One and the same sample provided the 9 T cell receptor beta chains below, sequenced in a study of beta chain features in type 1 diabetes. As every portion of the isolated RNA was reverse transcribed, the sequencing read expressed TCRB transcripts. Measured with immunoSEQ multiplex PCR; TCRdb has only the in-frame clones, and not every one. This table holds 130,000 to 150,000 clones, 7% to 10% found once. Input material: central memory CD4+ T cells from blood. These receptors came from a man in his late teens or twenties in good health.

In this sample, this clone turned up a few times. Different DNA sequences within this sample yield the same CDR3. The chain uses TRBV20-1 and TRBJ1-2; D remains unclear. CDR1 DFQATT and CDR2 SNEGSKA come from the germline V gene (reference sequence). V was pared by 6 bases and J by 4 bases, with 9 bases between. The CDR3 has 11 amino acids. The CDR3 loop is CSAGRSYGYTF. As DNA, the CDR3 is TGCAGTGCGGGCAGAAGCTATGGCTACACCTTC.

This clone was seen a handful of times. V gene TRBV6-4 combines with J gene TRBJ2-7, with 8 bases lining up with TRBD1. The CDR3 consists of 16 residues. Germline CDR1 is MRHNA and CDR2 is SNTAGT. V lost 4 bases to trimming and J lost 0 bases; unmatched junction nucleotides: 8. The CDR3 loop reads CASSAAQGAHSYEQYF. CDR3 DNA sequence: TGTGCCAGCAGTGCGGCCCAGGGGGCGCACTCCTACGAGCAGTACTTC.

The J gene is TRBJ2-7, the V gene TRBV10-3, with 7 bases lining up with TRBD1. J gave up 4 bases and V 6 bases, and 15 bases lay outside the gene matches. CDR3 size: 16 residues. The germline V gene has CDR1 ENHRY and CDR2 SYGVKD. CDR3 coding DNA: TGTGCCATCAGCGATAAGGGACAGCAGACCAGATACGAGCAGTACTTC. As protein: CAISDKGQQTRYEQYF.

Only a few counts were recorded for this clone. V and J are TRBV2 and TRBJ1-5; D remains ambiguous. The CDR3 covers 14 residues. Deletions cut 6 bases from V and 2 bases from J, with 11 bases between. Germline CDR1 SNHLY, CDR2 FYNNEI. The CDR3 here is CASRALGGNQPQHF. The DNA for the CDR3 is TGTGCCAGCAGGGCCCTCGGGGGCAATCAGCCCCAGCATTTT.

This CDR3 reads CASSVTGLRQPQHF. The CDR3 bases are TGTGCCAGCAGTGTTACAGGGTTGCGACAGCCCCAGCATTTT. The chain uses TRBV28 and TRBJ1-5, with a tentative D call TRBD1 (6 bases). V dropped 5 bases and J dropped 7 bases, with 15 bases sitting between them. The germline CDR1 and CDR2 sequences are MDHEN and SYDVKM. The CDR3 is 14 residues long.

This clone has only a few counts. The chain has TRBV15 and TRBJ2-5; TRBD2 matches at 16 bases. The J call is doubtful: the DNA matches TRBJ2-7 better. CDR1 and CDR2 from the germline V gene are LNHNV and YYDKDF (reference sequence). The CDR3 extends over 15 amino acids. CDR3 sequence reads: CATRGLAGGRYEQYF. In DNA form, the CDR3 reads TGTGCCACACGGGGACTAGCGGGGGGGCGCTACGAGCAGTACTTC.

For this clone: This specimen includes other DNA sequences encoding the same CDR3. The chain recombines TRBV19 with TRBJ2-6, with a tentative D call TRBD2 (5 bases). The ends were cut back, 5 bases at V and 0 bases at J, with 11 bases in the middle. This CDR3 spans 16 amino acids. Germline-derived CDR1 and CDR2 are LNHDA and SQIVND (reference sequence). The CDR3 DNA reads as TGTGCCAGTAGTTCCCCCGGAGGCTCTGGGGCCAACGTCCTGACTTTC. Translated, it gives CASSSPGGSGANVLTF.

The chain combines TRBV30 with TRBJ1-2, with D unresolved. From germline, CDR1 is GTSNPN and CDR2 SVGIG (reference sequence). This CDR3 contains 14 residues. The V gene lost 2 bases and the J gene lost 8 bases, with 18 bases spanning the gap. CDR3 DNA sequence: TGTGCCTGGAGTAAGTTTCTCCCCGGTTCCGGCTACACCTTC. Amino acids: CAWSKFLPGSGYTF.

The J gene is TRBJ2-2, the V gene TRBV6-5, with 10 bases that match TRBD1. Germline V gives CDR1 MNHEY, CDR2 SVGAGI. The CDR3 runs 15 residues. J lost 5 bases, V lost 5 bases, and 5 bases had no gene match. CDR3 DNA sequence: TGTGCCAGCAGTGCCGGGACAGGGGTTACCGGGGAGCTGTTTTTT. The encoded protein is CASSAGTGVTGELFF.